This is a list of T cell receptor beta chains from one sample in a study of blood T cell repertoires in COVID-19. The repertoire was sequenced with immunoSEQ multiplex PCR; TCRdb's copy has only in-frame clones and lacks some. The sample yields roughly 200,000 clones, around nine tenths seen once. Sample: peripheral blood. Source of these receptors: a man in his 60s with acute or convalescent COVID-19. Each CDR3 is given with its conserved first and last residue. D genes are given only for firm matches. Only part of the rows carry a size: once, few, many, or a class if the clone is expanded.

TRBJ2-7 TRBD1 TRBV4-1 . CANGGTGSYEQYF TGCGCCAACGGAGGGACAGGGTCCTACGAGCAGTACTTC
TRBJ2-7 . TRBV5-5 . CASSLADPRDEQYF TGTGCCAGCAGCTTGGCGGATCCCCGGGACGAGCAGTACTTC
TRBJ2-7 . TRBV7-6 . CASSSTHSYEQYF TGTGCCAGCAGCTCTACGCACTCCTACGAGCAGTACTTC
TRBJ1-1 TRBD1 TRBV6-2/TRBV6-3 . CASSFRTGAATEAFF TGTGCCAGCAGTTTCCGGACAGGGGCGGCCACTGAAGCTTTCTTT
TRBJ2-7 TRBD1 TRBV23-1 . CASSPSRDRGGSSYEQYF TGCGCCAGCAGCCCCTCCCGGGACAGGGGGGGGAGCTCCTACGAGCAGTACTTC
TRBJ1-3 TRBD1 TRBV6-5 . CASQTGSSGNTIYF TGTGCCAGCCAGACAGGGTCCTCTGGAAACACCATATATTTT
TRBJ1-3 TRBD1 TRBV13 . CASSPTGSRGNTIYF TGTGCCAGCAGCCCGACAGGGAGCCGAGGAAACACCATATATTTT
TRBJ2-1 TRBD1 TRBV2 . CASSLQGNEQFF TGTGCCAGCAGCCTACAGGGGAATGAGCAGTTCTTC
TRBJ1-2 TRBD1 TRBV6-5 . CASRQGEAGYTF TGTGCCAGCAGACAGGGGGAGGCTGGCTACACCTTC
TRBJ2-2 . TRBV27 . CASSVSYTGELFF TGTGCCAGCAGCGTAAGCTACACCGGGGAGCTGTTTTTT
TRBJ1-4 TRBD1 TRBV4-2 . CASSQEVTGPSGEKLFF TGTGCCAGCAGCCAAGAAGTGACAGGGCCGTCGGGTGAAAAACTGTTTTTT
TRBJ1-2 . TRBV12-3/TRBV12-4 . CASRKTSNYGYTF TGTGCCAGCAGGAAGACATCTAACTATGGCTACACCTTC
TRBJ2-2 TRBD1 TRBV5-6 . CASSLEQGAVLGTTGELFF TGTGCCAGCAGCTTGGAGCAGGGGGCGGTCCTTGGAACCACCGGGGAGCTGTTTTTT
TRBJ2-1 . TRBV19 . CASSSRGGEQFF TGTGCCAGTAGTTCCCGAGGGGGTGAGCAGTTCTTC
TRBJ2-3 . TRBV15 . CATSRARGITDTQYF TGTGCCACCAGCAGAGCCAGGGGTATCACAGATACGCAGTATTTT
TRBJ1-5 . TRBV11-3 . CASSPLLWVKRHQPQHF TGTGCCAGCAGCCCCCTTTTGTGGGTGAAGCGTCATCAGCCCCAGCATTTT
TRBJ1-1 TRBD1 TRBV5-6 . CASSLTTGATKAFF TGTGCCAGCAGCTTAACCACAGGGGCCACAAAAGCTTTCTTT
TRBJ1-2 . TRBV6-2/TRBV6-3 . CASSPDNDYGYTF TGTGCCAGCAGTCCGGACAATGACTATGGCTACACCTTC
TRBJ1-2 . TRBV7-8 . CASSLAIGQPVYTF TGTGCCAGCAGCTTAGCGATCGGACAGCCGGTTTACACCTTC
TRBJ2-5 TRBD2 TRBV9 . CASSRGLAGGDQETQYF TGTGCCAGCAGTCGGGGACTAGCGGGGGGCGATCAAGAGACCCAGTACTTC
TRBJ1-1 . TRBV5-1 . CASSSTVMNTEAFF TGCGCCAGCAGCTCGACAGTGATGAACACTGAAGCTTTCTTT
TRBJ1-2 . TRBV7-8 . CASSSSPGSNYGYTF TGTGCCAGCAGCTCAAGCCCGGGAAGTAACTATGGCTACACCTTC
TRBJ1-6 . TRBV6-1 few CASSESRDVRNSPLHF TGTGCCAGCAGTGAATCGCGTGACGTGAGGAATTCACCCCTCCACTTT
TRBJ1-4 . TRBV19 . CASTPAGARTNEKLFF TGTGCCAGTACCCCTGCTGGGGCCAGGACCAATGAAAAACTGTTTTTT
TRBJ2-7 . TRBV19 . CASSVTGAYEQYF TGTGCCAGTAGTGTGACAGGAGCCTACGAGCAGTACTTC
TRBJ2-3 TRBD1 TRBV7-9 . CASIGQGAPFDTQYF TGTGCCAGCATCGGACAGGGGGCGCCGTTCGATACGCAGTATTTT
TRBJ2-2 . TRBV18 . CASSPLDIAGVNTGELFF TGTGCCAGCTCACCACTCGATATAGCAGGGGTCAACACCGGGGAGCTGTTTTTT
TRBJ2-7 . TRBV27 . CATRTRQRTYEQYF TGTGCCACCCGAACGAGGCAGCGAACCTACGAGCAGTACTTC
TRBJ2-2 . TRBV6-6 . CASRPQGVNTGELFF TGTGCCAGCAGGCCCCAAGGAGTTAACACCGGGGAGCTGTTTTTT
TRBJ1-5 . TRBV19 once CASNGGGSTGNQPQHF TGTGCCAGTAATGGGGGGGGGTCGACCGGCAATCAGCCCCAGCATTTT
TRBJ1-2 TRBD1 TRBV5-8 few CASSLWDRGSDGYTF TGTGCCAGCAGCTTGTGGGACAGGGGGTCGGATGGCTACACCTTC
TRBJ2-1 . TRBV2 . CASREDGYNEQFF TGTGCCAGCAGGGAAGACGGGTACAATGAGCAGTTCTTC
TRBJ1-1 TRBD1 TRBV7-3 . CASSLTGDRLYEAFF TGTGCCAGCAGCTTAACGGGGGACAGGTTGTATGAAGCTTTCTTT
TRBJ1-5 TRBD1 TRBV15 . CATSRPRDSYNQPQHF TGTGCCACCAGCAGACCCAGGGACAGCTACAATCAGCCCCAGCATTTT
TRBJ2-7 TRBD1 TRBV6-2/TRBV6-3 . CASSSRTTGRYEQYF TGTGCCAGCAGCTCCCGGACGACAGGGCGGTACGAGCAGTACTTC
TRBJ1-1 . TRBV7-2 . CASSAGGVAEAFF TGTGCCAGCAGCGCTGGGGGGGTGGCTGAAGCTTTCTTT
TRBJ2-7 . TRBV10-3 . CAISESQGMEYF TGTGCCATCAGTGAGTCACAGGGAATGGAGTACTTC
TRBJ1-3 . TRBV7-9 . CASSSNGLGGNTIYF TGTGCCAGCAGCTCAAATGGTCTAGGAGGAAACACCATATATTTT